Below are 19 T cell receptor beta chains sequenced from a single sample in a study of OX40 agonist ivuxolimab in advanced cancers. Method: immunoSEQ multiplex PCR; TCRdb's copy keeps in-frame clones and lacks some. The sample lists about 80,000 clones, around 85% occurring once. The source was CD4+ or CD8+ T cells sorted from blood, collected in a trial of the OX40 agonist ivuxolimab. These receptors came from an adult with an advanced solid tumor such as melanoma, head and neck, liver or kidney cancer.

V and J are TRBV27 and TRBJ2-1; 9 bases are a match to TRBD2. The CDR3 is made up of 24 amino acids. Per the germline V gene, CDR1 is MNHEY and CDR2 is SMNVEV (reference sequence). V lost 5 bases, J lost 3 bases, and 32 bases stayed unmatched. The CDR3 DNA follows: TGTGCCAGCAGTATTACTCGCCTCTCGTCTCCGGGACTGCCGGGACTAGCAGGCTACAATGAGCAGTTCTTC. Protein product: CASSITRLSSPGLPGLAGYNEQFF.

The gene calls are TRBV19 and TRBJ1-5; 9 bases line up with TRBD1. V was clipped by 9 bases and J by 7 bases; unmatched bases: 10. Per germline, CDR1 LNHDA and CDR2 SQIVND (reference sequence). The CDR3 length is 14 residues. CDR3 amino acids: CASNGGQGGQPQHF. CDR3 sequence (DNA): TGTGCCAGCAACGGGGGACAGGGAGGGCAGCCCCAGCATTTT.

The chain has TRBV5-1 and TRBJ1-1, with 11 bases fitting TRBD1. Unmatched junction bases numbered 2, after V lost 4 bases and J lost 3 bases. The length of the CDR3 is 14 residues. The V gene's germline CDR1 is SGHRS and CDR2 YFSETQ. The CDR3 spells CASSVGQGDTEAFF. As DNA, the CDR3 is TGCGCCAGCAGCGTGGGACAGGGGGACACTGAAGCTTTCTTT.

The gene calls are TRBV14 and TRBJ2-1; D ambiguous. V was pared by 0 bases and J by 0 bases, with 18 bases between. CDR1 SGHDN and CDR2 FVKESK come from the germline V gene. The CDR3 runs 19 residues. The CDR3 here is CASSQDGPPLVASYNEQFF. The DNA of the CDR3 is TGTGCCAGCAGCCAAGATGGACCCCCCCTAGTTGCCTCCTACAATGAGCAGTTCTTC.

The chain is built from TRBV7-9 and TRBJ1-4; D not resolved. V lost 5 bases to trimming and J lost 5 bases, with 12 bases between them. CDR3 length: 14 residues. Germline loops: CDR1 SEHNR, CDR2 FQNEAQ (reference sequence). CDR3 bases: TGTGCCAGCAGCCCCGGGATAGGGAATGAAAAACTGTTTTTT. This translates into CASSPGIGNEKLFF.

V usage is TRBV18 and J usage is TRBJ1-1; no clear D. CDR3 length: 15 amino acids. Germline CDR1 is KGHSH and CDR2 is LQKENI. With 3 bases removed from V and 1 base from J, the gap between germline ends came to 12 bases. The CDR3 DNA reads TGTGCCAGCTCACCGGCCAGTATGGGGAACACTGAAGCTTTCTTT. It is translated as CASSPASMGNTEAFF.

The CDR3 DNA reads as TGTGCCAGCAGCCAGCCAGCGGGGGGGCGGGACACCGGGGAGCTGTTTTTT. Translated, it gives CASSQPAGGRDTGELFF. The chain combines TRBV5-8 with TRBJ2-2; 10 bases map to TRBD2. V gave up 4 bases and J gave up 3 bases; unmatched junction bases: 9. Germline assignment: CDR1 SGHTS and CDR2 YDEGEE. The CDR3 consists of 17 residues.

The rearrangement uses TRBV5-4 and TRBJ2-3; 11 bases align to TRBD2. Germline CDR1 reads SGHNT; CDR2 reads YYREEE (reference sequence). J was trimmed by 3 bases and V by 0 bases; bases with no gene match: 3. The CDR3 has 16 residues. Written as DNA, the CDR3 is TGTGCCAGCAGCTTGGCCCCTAGCGGGGGGACAGATACGCAGTATTTT. Residues: CASSLAPSGGTDTQYF. Based on the CDR3 plus reference TRBV5-4 and TRBJ2-3, the full variable domain is ETGVTQSPTHLIKTRGQQVTLRCSSQSGHNTVSWYQQALGQGPQFIFQYYREEENGRGNFPPRFSGLQFPNYSSELNVNALELDDSALYLCASSLAPSGGTDTQYFGPGTRLTVL.

V usage is TRBV15 and J usage is TRBJ2-7, with 7 bases lining up with TRBD2. This CDR3 region has 15 residues. Germline V gene data show CDR1 as LNHNV and CDR2 as YYDKDF (reference sequence). V was pared by 1 base and J by 2 bases, with 5 bases of the junction left unmatched. CDR3 protein: CATSRVAGEAYEQYF. The CDR3, as DNA: TGTGCCACCAGCAGAGTTGCGGGAGAGGCCTACGAGCAGTACTTC.

The chain has TRBV19 and TRBJ1-2; 7 bases agree with TRBD1. Looked up from germline, CDR1 is LNHDA and CDR2 is SQIVND (reference sequence). V lost 6 bases and J lost 3; bases outside the gene matches: 4. This CDR3 spans 13 amino acids. The CDR3 loop is CASRRQGDYGYTF. The CDR3 coding sequence is TGTGCCAGTAGAAGACAGGGCGACTATGGCTACACCTTC.

This clone has only a few counts. The V and J genes are TRBV5-6 and TRBJ2-1, with 12 nucleotides matching TRBD2. The CDR3 runs 16 residues. V shed 4 bases, J shed 5 bases, and the junction held 7 bases outside the gene matches. From germline, CDR1 is SGHDT and CDR2 YYEEEE. Here the CDR3 DNA reads TGTGCCAGCAGCCCCCTGACTAGCGGGGGCCACAATGAGCAGTTCTTC. Translation: CASSPLTSGGHNEQFF.

This clone was picked up a small number of times. J is TRBJ1-1 and V is TRBV30, with D possibly matching TRBD1 (5 bases). CDR3 length: 13 amino acids. Germline V gene sequence: CDR1 GTSNPN, CDR2 SVGIG (reference sequence). Between the trimmed V and J ends, which lost 0 bases and 1 base, there was a span of 6 bases. CDR3 residues: CAWSVQANTEAFF. The DNA of the CDR3 is TGTGCCTGGAGTGTACAGGCGAACACTGAAGCTTTCTTT.

This clone was counted a single time. This sequence joins TRBV27 and TRBJ1-2; TRBD1 might be the D (5 bases). V lost 3 bases, J lost 8 bases, and 13 bases lay in between. The CDR3 has 13 amino acids. Germline loops: CDR1 MNHEY, CDR2 SMNVEV (reference sequence). The CDR3, as DNA: TGTGCCAGCAGTTTGACCAAGGGACGCGGCTACACCTTC. It yields the protein CASSLTKGRGYTF.

The V gene is TRBV4-1, the J gene TRBJ1-1; 10 bases are a match to TRBD1. The J segment lost 10 bases and the V segment lost 1 base, leaving 0 bases of the junction unmatched. CDR1 is MGHRA and CDR2 is YSYEKL in the germline V gene. This CDR3 has 12 amino acids. The CDR3: CASSQGDRGAFF. The CDR3 coding sequence is TGCGCCAGCAGCCAAGGGGACAGGGGAGCTTTCTTT.

This chain uses TRBV4-2 with TRBJ2-7; TRBD1 matches 8 bases. This CDR3 contains 14 residues. Germline V CDR1 and CDR2: LGHNA, YNFKEQ. J gave up 6 bases and V 5 bases, and 9 bases lay outside the gene matches. As DNA, the CDR3 is TGTGCCAGCAGCTCCGGGACAGGATTTTCCGAGCAGTACTTC. Translating gives CASSSGTGFSEQYF.

V and J are TRBV18 and TRBJ2-2, with 9 positions matching TRBD1. This CDR3 is 14 amino acids long. CDR1 is KGHSH and CDR2 is LQKENI in the germline V gene. V lost 8 bases to trimming and J lost 5 bases; unmatched junction nucleotides: 6. This chain's CDR3 is CASAGQGSTGELFF. CDR3 bases: TGTGCCAGCGCGGGACAGGGAAGTACCGGGGAGCTGTTTTTT.

This clone came up a few times. This rearrangement joins TRBV5-4 to TRBJ2-7; 8 bases line up with TRBD1. The CDR3 length is 14 residues. The J segment lost 3 bases and the V segment lost 2 bases, leaving 4 bases of the junction unmatched. Germline CDR1 is SGHNT and CDR2 is YYREEE (reference sequence). As DNA, the CDR3 is TGTGCCAGCAGCTTCACAGGGGGGAGCTACGAGCAGTACTTC. It translates to CASSFTGGSYEQYF. Complete variable domain (other parts from reference TRBV5-4 and TRBJ2-7): ETGVTQSPTHLIKTRGQQVTLRCSSQSGHNTVSWYQQALGQGPQFIFQYYREEENGRGNFPPRFSGLQFPNYSSELNVNALELDDSALYLCASSFTGGSYEQYFGPGTRLTVT.

The rearrangement uses TRBV21-1 and TRBJ2-5; the table names TRBD2, a call not compared with the DNA. TRBV21-1 counts as a pseudogene. This CDR3 is built from 14 residues. The CDR3 sequence: CASSKVIGEETQYF. CDR3 DNA sequence: TGTGCCAGCAGCAAAGTAATAGGAGAAGAGACCCAGTACTTC.

J is TRBJ1-1 and V is TRBV19, with 7 bases aligning to TRBD1. There are 14 residues in the CDR3. Germline lookup yields CDR1 LNHDA and CDR2 SQIVND (reference sequence). The J segment lost 3 bases and the V segment lost 5 bases, leaving 6 bases of the junction unmatched. The chain's CDR3 is CASSHTGVYTEAFF. The CDR3 nucleotides read TGTGCCAGTAGTCATACAGGGGTATACACTGAAGCTTTCTTT.